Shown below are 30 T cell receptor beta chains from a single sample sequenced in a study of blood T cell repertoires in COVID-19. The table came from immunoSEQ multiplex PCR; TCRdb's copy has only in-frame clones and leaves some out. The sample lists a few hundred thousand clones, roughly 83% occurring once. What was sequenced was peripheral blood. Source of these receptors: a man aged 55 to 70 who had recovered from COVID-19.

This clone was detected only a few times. CDR3: CASSRFLAGERGYTF. The DNA for the CDR3 is TGTGCCAGCAGCCGTTTCTTGGCAGGGGAAAGGGGCTACACCTTC. The chain carries TRBV11-2 and TRBJ1-2; weak D call: TRBD1 (6 bases). The V end lost 5 bases, the J end lost 8 bases, and 21 bases lay between the germline ends. Per germline, CDR1 SGHAT and CDR2 FQNNGV. The CDR3 extends over 15 amino acids.

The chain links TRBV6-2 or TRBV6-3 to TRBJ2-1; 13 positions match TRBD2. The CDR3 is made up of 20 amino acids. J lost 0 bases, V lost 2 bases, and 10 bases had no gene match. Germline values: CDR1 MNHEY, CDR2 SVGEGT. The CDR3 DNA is TGTGCCAGCAGTTACCCCATGGGACTAGCGGGACTAAGCTCCTACAATGAGCAGTTCTTC. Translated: CASSYPMGLAGLSSYNEQFF.

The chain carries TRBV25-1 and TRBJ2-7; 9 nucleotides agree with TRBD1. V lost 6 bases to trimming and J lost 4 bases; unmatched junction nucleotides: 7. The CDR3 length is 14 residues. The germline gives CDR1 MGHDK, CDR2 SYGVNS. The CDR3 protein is CASRAPGQGYEQYF. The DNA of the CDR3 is TGTGCCAGCAGGGCACCGGGACAGGGATACGAGCAGTACTTC.

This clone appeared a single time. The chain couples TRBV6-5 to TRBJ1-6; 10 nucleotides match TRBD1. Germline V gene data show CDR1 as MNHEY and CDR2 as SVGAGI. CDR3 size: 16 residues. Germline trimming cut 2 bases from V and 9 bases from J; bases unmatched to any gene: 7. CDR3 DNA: TGTGCCAGCAGTTACCAGGGACAGGGGAGGGGTTCACCCCTCCACTTT. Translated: CASSYQGQGRGSPLHF.

CDR3 nucleotide sequence: TGTGCCAGCAGGAAATCCGGGACAGGGATGGGTGGCTACACCTTC. It encodes CASRKSGTGMGGYTF. The V gene is TRBV7-2, the J gene TRBJ1-2, with TRBD1 matching 9 bases. Germline V lookup: CDR1 SGHTA, CDR2 FQGNSA. The CDR3 runs 15 residues. The V segment lost 6 bases and the J segment 7 bases; nucleotides outside the gene matches: 12.

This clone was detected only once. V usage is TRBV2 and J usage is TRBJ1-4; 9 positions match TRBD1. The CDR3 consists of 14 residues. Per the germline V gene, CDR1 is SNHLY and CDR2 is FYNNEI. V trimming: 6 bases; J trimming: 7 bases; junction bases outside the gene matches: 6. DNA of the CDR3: TGTGCCAGCAGGGGGACAGGGCCCCCTGAAAAACTGTTTTTT. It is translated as CASRGTGPPEKLFF.

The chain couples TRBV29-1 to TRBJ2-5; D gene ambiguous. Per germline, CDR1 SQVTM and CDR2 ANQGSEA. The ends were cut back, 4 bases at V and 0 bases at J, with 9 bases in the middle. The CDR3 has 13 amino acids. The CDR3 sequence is CSVANRYQETQYF. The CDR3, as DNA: TGCAGCGTTGCCAACAGATACCAAGAGACCCAGTACTTC.

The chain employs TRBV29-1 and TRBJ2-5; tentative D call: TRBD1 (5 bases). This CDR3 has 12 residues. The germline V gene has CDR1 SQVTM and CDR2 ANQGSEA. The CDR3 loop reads CSADTDQETQYF. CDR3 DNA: TGCAGTGCGGACACAGACCAAGAGACCCAGTACTTC.

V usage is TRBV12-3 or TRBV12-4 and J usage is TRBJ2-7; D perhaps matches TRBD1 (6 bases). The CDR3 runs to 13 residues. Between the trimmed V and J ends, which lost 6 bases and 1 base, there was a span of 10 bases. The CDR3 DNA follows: TGTGCCAGCAGACCTGGACAGTCCTACGAGCAGTACTTC. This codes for CASRPGQSYEQYF.

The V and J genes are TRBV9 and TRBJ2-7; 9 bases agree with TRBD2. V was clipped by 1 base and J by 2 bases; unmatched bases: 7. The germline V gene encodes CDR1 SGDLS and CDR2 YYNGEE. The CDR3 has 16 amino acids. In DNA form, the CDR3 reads TGTGCCAGCAGCGTAATGAGCGCGGGGGGGCCCTACGAGCAGTACTTC. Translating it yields CASSVMSAGGPYEQYF. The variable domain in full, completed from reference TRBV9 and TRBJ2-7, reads DSGVTQTPKHLITATGQRVTLRCSPRSGDLSVYWYQQSLDQGLQFLIQYYNGEERAKGNILERFSAQQFPDLHSELNLSSLELGDSALYFCASSVMSAGGPYEQYFGPGTRLTVT.

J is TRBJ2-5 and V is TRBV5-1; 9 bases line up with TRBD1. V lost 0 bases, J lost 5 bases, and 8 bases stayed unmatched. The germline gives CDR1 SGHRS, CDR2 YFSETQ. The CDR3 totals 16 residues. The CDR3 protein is CASSLAGTGLRETQYF. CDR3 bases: TGCGCCAGCAGCTTGGCCGGGACAGGGTTGCGCGAGACCCAGTACTTC. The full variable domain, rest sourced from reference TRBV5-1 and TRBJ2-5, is KAGVTQTPRYLIKTRGQQVTLSCSPISGHRSVSWYQQTPGQGLQFLFEYFSETQRNKGNFPGRFSGRQFSNSRSEMNVSTLELGDSALYLCASSLAGTGLRETQYFGPGTRLLVL.

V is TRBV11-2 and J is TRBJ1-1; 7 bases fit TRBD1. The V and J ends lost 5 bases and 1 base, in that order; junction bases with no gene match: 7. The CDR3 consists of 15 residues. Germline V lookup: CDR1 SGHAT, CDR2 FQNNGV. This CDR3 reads CASSPRRGENTEAFF. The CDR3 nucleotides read TGTGCCAGCAGCCCCCGCAGGGGGGAGAACACTGAAGCTTTCTTT.

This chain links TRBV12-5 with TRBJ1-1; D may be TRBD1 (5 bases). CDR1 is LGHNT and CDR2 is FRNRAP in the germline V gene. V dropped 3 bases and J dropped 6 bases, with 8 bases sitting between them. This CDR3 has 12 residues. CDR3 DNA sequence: TGTGCTAGTGGTTTCGGGGGGGCTGAAGCTTTCTTT. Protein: CASGFGGAEAFF.

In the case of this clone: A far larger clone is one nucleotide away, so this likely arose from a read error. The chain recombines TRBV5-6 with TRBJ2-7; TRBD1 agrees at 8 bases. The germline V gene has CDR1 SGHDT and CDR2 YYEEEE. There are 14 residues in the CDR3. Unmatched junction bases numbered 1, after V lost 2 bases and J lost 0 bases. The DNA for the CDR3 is TGTGCCAGCAGCTTCGGACAGGGCTCCTACGAGCAGTACTTC. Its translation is CASSFGQGSYEQYF. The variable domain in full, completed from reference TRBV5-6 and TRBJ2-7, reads DAGVTQSPTHLIKTRGQQVTLRCSPKSGHDTVSWYQQALGQGPQFIFQYYEEEERQRGNFPDRFSGHQFPNYSSELNVNALLLGDSALYLCASSFGQGSYEQYFGPGTRLTVT.

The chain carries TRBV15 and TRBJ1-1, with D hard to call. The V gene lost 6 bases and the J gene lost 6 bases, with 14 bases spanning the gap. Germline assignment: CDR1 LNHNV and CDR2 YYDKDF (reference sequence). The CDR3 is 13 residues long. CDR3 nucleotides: TGTGCCACCAGGTCCCCTGAGGTCCCTGAAGCTTTCTTT. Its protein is CATRSPEVPEAFF.

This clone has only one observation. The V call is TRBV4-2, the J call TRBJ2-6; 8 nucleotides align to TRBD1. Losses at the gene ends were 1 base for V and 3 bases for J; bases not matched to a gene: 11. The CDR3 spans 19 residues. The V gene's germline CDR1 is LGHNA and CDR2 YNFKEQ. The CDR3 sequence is CASSQVVPQGAGGANVLTF. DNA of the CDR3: TGTGCCAGCAGCCAAGTGGTGCCCCAGGGGGCGGGTGGGGCCAACGTCCTGACTTTC.

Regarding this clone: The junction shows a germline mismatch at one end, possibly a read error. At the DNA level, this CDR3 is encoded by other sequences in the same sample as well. Here the CDR3 reads CASSATGDHGELFF. The CDR3 DNA sequence: TGTGCCAGCAGTGCTACAGGGGATCACGGGGAGTTGTTTTTT. The chain uses TRBV2 and TRBJ2-2; 7 bases are a match to TRBD1. Germline CDR1 is SNHLY and CDR2 is FYNNEI. The CDR3 totals 14 residues.

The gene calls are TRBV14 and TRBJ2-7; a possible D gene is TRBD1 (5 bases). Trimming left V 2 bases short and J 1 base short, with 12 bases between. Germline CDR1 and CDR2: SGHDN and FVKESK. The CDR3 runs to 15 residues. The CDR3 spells CASSQYGHSSYEQYF. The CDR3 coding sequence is TGTGCCAGCAGCCAATATGGACATAGTTCCTACGAGCAGTACTTC.

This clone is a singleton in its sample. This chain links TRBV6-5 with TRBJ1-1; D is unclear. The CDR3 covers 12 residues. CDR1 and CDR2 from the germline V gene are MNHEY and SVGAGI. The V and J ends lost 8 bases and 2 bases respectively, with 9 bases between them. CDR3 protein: CASGEFNTEAFF. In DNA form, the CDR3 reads TGTGCCAGCGGGGAGTTTAACACTGAAGCTTTCTTT.

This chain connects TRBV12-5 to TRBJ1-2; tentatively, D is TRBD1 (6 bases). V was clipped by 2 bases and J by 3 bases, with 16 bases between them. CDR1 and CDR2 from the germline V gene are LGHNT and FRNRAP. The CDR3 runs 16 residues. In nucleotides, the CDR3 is TGTGCTAGTGGTTTGCTACAGGGCCCAGCTGACTATGGCTACACCTTC. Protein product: CASGLLQGPADYGYTF. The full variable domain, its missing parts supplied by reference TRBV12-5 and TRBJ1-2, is DARVTQTPRHKVTEMGQEVTMRCQPILGHNTVFWYRQTMMQGLELLAYFRNRAPLDDSGMPKDRFSAEMPDATLATLKIQPSEPRDSAVYFCASGLLQGPADYGYTFGSGTRLTVV.

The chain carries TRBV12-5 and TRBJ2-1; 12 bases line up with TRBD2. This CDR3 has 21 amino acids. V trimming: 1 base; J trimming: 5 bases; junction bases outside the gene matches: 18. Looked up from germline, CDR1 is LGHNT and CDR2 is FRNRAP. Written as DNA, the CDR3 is TGTGCTAGTGGTTTGGGTGCCCTTAGGGCTAGCGGGAGGGACAACGACAATGAGCAGTTCTTC. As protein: CASGLGALRASGRDNDNEQFF. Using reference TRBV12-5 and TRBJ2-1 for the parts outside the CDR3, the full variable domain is DARVTQTPRHKVTEMGQEVTMRCQPILGHNTVFWYRQTMMQGLELLAYFRNRAPLDDSGMPKDRFSAEMPDATLATLKIQPSEPRDSAVYFCASGLGALRASGRDNDNEQFFGPGTRLTVL.

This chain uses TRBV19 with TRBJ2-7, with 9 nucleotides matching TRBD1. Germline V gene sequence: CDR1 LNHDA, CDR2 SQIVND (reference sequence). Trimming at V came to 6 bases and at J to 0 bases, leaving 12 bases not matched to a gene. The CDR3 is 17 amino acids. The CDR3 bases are TGTGCCAGTAGCCCAGGACAGGGGAGAGGTAGCTCCTACGAGCAGTACTTC. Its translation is CASSPGQGRGSSYEQYF.

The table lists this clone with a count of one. The CDR3 loop reads CASSTRQGSTLHF. DNA of the CDR3: TGTGCCAGCAGCACCCGACAGGGAAGCACCCTCCACTTT. The chain couples TRBV7-9 to TRBJ1-6, with 7 bases that match TRBD1. The CDR3 contains 13 residues. Germline CDR1 and CDR2: SEHNR and FQNEAQ (reference sequence). Unmatched junction bases numbered 9, after V lost 5 bases and J lost 14 bases.

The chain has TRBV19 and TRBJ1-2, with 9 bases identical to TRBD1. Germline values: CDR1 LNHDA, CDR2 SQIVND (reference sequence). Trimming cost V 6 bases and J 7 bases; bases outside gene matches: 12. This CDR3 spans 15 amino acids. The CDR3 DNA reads TGTGCCAGTAGCCCCGGACCGGACAGGGGACTTGGCTACACCTTC. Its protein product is CASSPGPDRGLGYTF.

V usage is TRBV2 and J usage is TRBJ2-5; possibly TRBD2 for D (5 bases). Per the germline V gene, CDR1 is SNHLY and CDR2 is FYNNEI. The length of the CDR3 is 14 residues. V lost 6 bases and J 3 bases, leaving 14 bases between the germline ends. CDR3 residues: CASRDGGLKETQYF. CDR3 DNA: TGTGCCAGCAGGGATGGAGGTCTAAAAGAGACCCAGTACTTC.

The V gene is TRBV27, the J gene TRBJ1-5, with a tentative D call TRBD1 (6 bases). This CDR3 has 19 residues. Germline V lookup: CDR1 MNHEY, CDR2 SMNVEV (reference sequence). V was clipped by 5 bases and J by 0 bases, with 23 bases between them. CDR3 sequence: CASSPPGHRTGGSNQPQHF. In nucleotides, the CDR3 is TGTGCCAGCAGTCCGCCGGGACACCGGACTGGGGGTAGCAATCAGCCCCAGCATTTT.

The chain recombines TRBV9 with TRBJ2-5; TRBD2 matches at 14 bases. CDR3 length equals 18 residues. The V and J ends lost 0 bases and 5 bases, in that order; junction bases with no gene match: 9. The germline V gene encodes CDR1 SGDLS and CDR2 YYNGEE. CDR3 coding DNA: TGTGCCAGCAGCGTAGGGGAGTGGGGACTAGCGGGAGAGGAGACCCAGTACTTC. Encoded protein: CASSVGEWGLAGEETQYF.

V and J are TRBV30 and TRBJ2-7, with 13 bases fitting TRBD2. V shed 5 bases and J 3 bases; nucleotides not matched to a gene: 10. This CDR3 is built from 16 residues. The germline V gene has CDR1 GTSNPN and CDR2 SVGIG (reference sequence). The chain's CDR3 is CAWGKGLAGVFYEQYF. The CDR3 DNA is TGTGCCTGGGGTAAAGGACTAGCGGGAGTTTTCTACGAGCAGTACTTC.

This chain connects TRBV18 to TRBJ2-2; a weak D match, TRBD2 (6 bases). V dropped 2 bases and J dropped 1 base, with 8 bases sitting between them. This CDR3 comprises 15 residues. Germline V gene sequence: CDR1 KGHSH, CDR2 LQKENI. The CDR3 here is CASSPRLVNTGELFF. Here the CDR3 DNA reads TGTGCCAGCTCACCAAGACTAGTGAACACCGGGGAGCTGTTTTTT.

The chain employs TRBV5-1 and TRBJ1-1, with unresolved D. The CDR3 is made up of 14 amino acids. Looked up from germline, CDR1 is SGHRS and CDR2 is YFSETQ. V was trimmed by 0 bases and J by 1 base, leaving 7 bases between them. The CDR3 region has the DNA TGCGCCAGCAGCTTGGTCCAGGCGAACACTGAAGCTTTCTTT. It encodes CASSLVQANTEAFF.